Detailed here is one T cell receptor beta chain. The data were taken from a study of blood T cell repertoires in COVID-19. Study details: Nucleic acid was either cDNA or gDNA, and it came from T cells, B-cell-depleted T cells, or PBMCs.

The CDR3 consists of 12 residues. CDR1 is SNHLY and CDR2 is FYNNEI in the germline V gene. V was cut by 6 bases and J by 11 bases, with 16 bases left in between. Original analysis: Reference gene primer amplification gave estimated nucleated cell counts. Clones were sequenced by immunoSEQ multiplex PCR, and TCRdb holds only the in-frame ones, with some missing. Clonal size and the V and J genes are those of that table, whereas D and trimming came from the DNA. This sample has roughly 140,000 clones, with approximately 90% found just once. The source of this sequence is a woman aged 55-69 years with active COVID-19. This chain uses TRBV2 with TRBJ1-1, with D maybe TRBD1 (5 bases). Sequences were obtained from peripheral blood. This CDR3 reads CASSREGITAFF. CDR3 coding DNA: TGTGCCAGCAGCAGGGAAGGTATTACGGCTTTCTTT.